The present T cell receptor beta chain was sequenced within a study of OX40 agonist ivuxolimab in advanced cancers. Study context: Three partial responders included one hepatocellular carcinoma patient and two cutaneous melanoma patients.

Clones were read by immunoSEQ multiplex PCR, and TCRdb kept only the in-frame ones, dropping some. The table lists fewer than 20,000 clones, 80% to 90% of them singletons. The CDR3 has 15 amino acids. V lost 1 base and J lost 4, with 12 bases in between. The V gene's germline CDR1 is SGHRS and CDR2 YFSETQ. The table lists this clone with a count of one. No antigen is known for it. Broader study findings: Circulating CD4+ and CD8+ T cells showed clonal expansion by week 6 at 0.1 to 3.0 mg/kg.

This clonotype originated in an adult with an advanced solid tumor such as melanoma, head and neck, liver or kidney cancer. V and J are TRBV5-1 and TRBJ2-1; D perhaps matches TRBD2 (6 bases). The sample here was CD4+ or CD8+ T cells sorted from blood, taken in a trial of the OX40 agonist ivuxolimab. CDR3 DNA sequence: TGCGCCAGCAGCTTGAAGAGCGGGCCATACAATGAGCAGTTCTTC. Amino acid sequence: CASSLKSGPYNEQFF. The complete variable domain, with remaining parts taken from reference TRBV5-1 and TRBJ2-1, reads KAGVTQTPRYLIKTRGQQVTLSCSPISGHRSVSWYQQTPGQGLQFLFEYFSETQRNKGNFPGRFSGRQFSNSRSEMNVSTLELGDSALYLCASSLKSGPYNEQFFGPGTRLTVL.